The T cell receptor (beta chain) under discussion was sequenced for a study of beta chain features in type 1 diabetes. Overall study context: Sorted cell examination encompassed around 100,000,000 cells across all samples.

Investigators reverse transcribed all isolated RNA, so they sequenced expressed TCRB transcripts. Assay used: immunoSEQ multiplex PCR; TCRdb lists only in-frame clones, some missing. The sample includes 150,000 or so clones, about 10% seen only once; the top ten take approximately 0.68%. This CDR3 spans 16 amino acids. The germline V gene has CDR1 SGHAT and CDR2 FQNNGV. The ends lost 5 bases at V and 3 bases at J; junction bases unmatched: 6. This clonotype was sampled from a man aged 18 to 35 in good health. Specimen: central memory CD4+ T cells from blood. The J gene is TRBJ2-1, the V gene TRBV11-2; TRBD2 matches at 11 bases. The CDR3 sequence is CASSPLAGASYNEQFF. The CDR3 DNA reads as TGTGCCAGCAGCCCACTAGCGGGGGCAAGCTACAATGAGCAGTTCTTC.